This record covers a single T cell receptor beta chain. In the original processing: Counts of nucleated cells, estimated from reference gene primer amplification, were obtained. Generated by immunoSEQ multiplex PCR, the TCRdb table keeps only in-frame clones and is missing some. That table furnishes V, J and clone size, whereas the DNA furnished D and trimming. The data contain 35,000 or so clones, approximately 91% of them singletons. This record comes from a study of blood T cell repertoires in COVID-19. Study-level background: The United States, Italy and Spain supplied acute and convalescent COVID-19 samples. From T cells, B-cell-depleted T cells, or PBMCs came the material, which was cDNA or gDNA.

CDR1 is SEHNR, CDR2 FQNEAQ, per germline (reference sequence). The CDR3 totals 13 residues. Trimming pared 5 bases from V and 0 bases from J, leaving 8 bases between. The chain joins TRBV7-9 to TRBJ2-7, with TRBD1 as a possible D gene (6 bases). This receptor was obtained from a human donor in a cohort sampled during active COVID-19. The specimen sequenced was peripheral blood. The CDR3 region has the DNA TGTGCCAGCAGCGCAGGGGTCTCCTACGAGCAGTACTTC. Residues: CASSAGVSYEQYF.